These 25 T cell receptor beta chains originate from one sample sequenced in a study of radiotherapy plus CTLA-4 blockade in lung cancer. Libraries were prepared by immunoSEQ multiplex PCR; TCRdb keeps only in-frame clonotypes and omits some of them. Here the sample spans tens of thousands of clones, 70% to 80% being singletons. Source: peripheral blood, taken from a patient treated with radiotherapy plus ipilimumab. The receptors originated from a human donor with non-small cell lung cancer who had a complete response to radiotherapy plus ipilimumab.

In this sample, this clone is medium-sized (0.01 to 0.1%). In DNA form, the CDR3 reads TGTGCCAGCAGCTCCCGGGGGGCAGTTTACGAGCAGTACTTC. Its translation is CASSSRGAVYEQYF. This chain joins TRBV2 and TRBJ2-7; maybe TRBD2 (7 bases). The CDR3 totals 14 residues. Germline V gene lookup returns CDR1 SNHLY and CDR2 FYNNEI. The V end lost 6 bases, the J end lost 4 bases, and 16 bases lay between the germline ends.

CDR3 nucleotide sequence: TGTGCCAGCAGTTACGGAGGGAACACCGGGGAGCTGTTTTTT. Protein product: CASSYGGNTGELFF. The chain combines TRBV6-6 with TRBJ2-2, with D perhaps matching TRBD2 (5 bases). Germline CDR1 and CDR2: MNHNY and SVGAGI (reference sequence). The CDR3 has 14 residues. Trimming took 2 bases from V and 1 from J, leaving 5 bases between them.

The rearrangement links TRBV19 to TRBJ2-3; maybe TRBD1 (6 bases). The V end was cut by 8 bases, the J end by 2 bases, with 17 bases between. This CDR3 has 15 residues. Germline lookup yields CDR1 LNHDA and CDR2 SQIVND (reference sequence). The CDR3 DNA reads as TGTGCCAGTGCCAGGGGAAGCGGAATCACAGATACGCAGTATTTT. Its protein is CASARGSGITDTQYF.

The chain carries TRBV2 and TRBJ2-7; TRBD1 aligns across 9 bases. With 6 bases clipped from V and 4 bases from J, the junction kept 4 bases outside the gene matches. Germline V lookup: CDR1 SNHLY, CDR2 FYNNEI. The CDR3 sequence is 13 residues long. Here the CDR3 reads CASRSGQGYEQYV. CDR3 DNA sequence: TGTGCCAGCAGGAGTGGACAGGGGTACGAGCAGTACGTC.

J is TRBJ2-2 and V is TRBV7-2; D is ambiguous. CDR3 length equals 15 residues. Trimming removed 5 bases from V and 1 base from J, with 11 bases in between. Germline-derived CDR1 and CDR2 are SGHTA and FQGNSA. Written as DNA, the CDR3 is TGTGCCAGCAGCGCTCAGATGATGAACACCGGGGAGCTGTTTTTT. It encodes CASSAQMMNTGELFF.

V and J are TRBV4-1 and TRBJ1-1; no firm D call. The V gene's germline CDR1 is MGHRA and CDR2 YSYEKL. This CDR3 contains 17 residues. V lost 4 bases and J lost 6, with 24 bases in between. The CDR3 DNA reads as TGCGCCAGCAGCCGTGGACGCGGGCAGGTTGACCAGTCTGAAGCTTTCTTT. It encodes CASSRGRGQVDQSEAFF.

The chain combines TRBV6-1 with TRBJ1-1, with D perhaps matching TRBD1 (6 bases). CDR3 size: 14 residues. CDR1 and CDR2 from the germline V gene are MNHNS and SASEGT. V lost 5 bases, J lost 5 bases, and 15 bases lay in between. The CDR3 DNA is TGTGCCAGCAGTCCCCGGGGGAGGGGGACTGAAGCTTTCTTT. Translation: CASSPRGRGTEAFF.

The chain couples TRBV7-9 to TRBJ2-7; TRBD1 matches at 7 bases. Germline-derived CDR1 and CDR2 are SEHNR and FQNEAQ (reference sequence). Trimming took 5 bases from V and 3 from J; bases not matched to a gene: 4. The CDR3 runs to 13 residues. CDR3 in amino acids: CASSPGQLYEQYV. CDR3 nucleotide sequence: TGTGCCAGCAGCCCGGGACAGCTCTACGAGCAGTACGTC.

The chain couples TRBV5-8 to TRBJ1-4, with D perhaps matching TRBD1 (6 bases). The germline CDR1 and CDR2 sequences are SGHTS and YDEGEE. Trimming pared 0 bases from V and 4 bases from J, leaving 13 bases between. CDR3 size: 16 residues. Here the CDR3 reads CASSLGQDSINEKLFF. DNA for the CDR3: TGTGCCAGCAGCTTGGGGCAGGACAGCATTAATGAAAAACTGTTTTTT.

The rearrangement uses TRBV27 and TRBJ1-2; D is perhaps TRBD1 (5 bases). CDR3 size: 13 residues. V was clipped by 4 bases and J by 7 bases, with 13 bases between them. CDR1 MNHEY and CDR2 SMNVEV come from the germline V gene (reference sequence). The CDR3 coding sequence is TGTGCCAGCAGTTCAGGGTTCTTGGCTGGCTACACCTTC. As protein: CASSSGFLAGYTF.

The chain joins TRBV10-1 to TRBJ2-3, with D unclear. The V end lost 0 bases, the J end lost 6 bases, and 10 bases lay between the germline ends. The CDR3 consists of 14 residues. Germline lookup yields CDR1 WNHNN and CDR2 SYGVQD (reference sequence). The CDR3 protein is CASSESIDGDTQYF. CDR3 bases: TGCGCCAGCAGTGAGTCGATCGACGGGGATACGCAGTATTTT.

This clone is categorized as medium-sized. This chain joins TRBV6-5 and TRBJ2-1, with 8 positions matching TRBD1. CDR3 length: 12 residues. V lost 0 bases and J lost 15; bases outside the gene matches: 4. Germline loops: CDR1 MNHEY, CDR2 SVGAGI. CDR3: CASSYSAGGLFF. The DNA for the CDR3 is TGTGCCAGCAGTTACTCGGCAGGGGGCCTGTTCTTC.

The chain employs TRBV10-3 and TRBJ1-5; TRBD1 agrees at 7 bases. J was trimmed by 5 bases and V by 5 bases; bases with no gene match: 9. This CDR3 region has 15 residues. CDR1 and CDR2 (germline): ENHRY, SYGVKD. CDR3 nucleotide sequence: TGTGCCATCAGTCTTACAGGGGCTGGGGATCAGCCCCAGCATTTT. Protein: CAISLTGAGDQPQHF.

The chain joins TRBV5-1 to TRBJ2-5; 10 bases line up with TRBD2. Germline-derived CDR1 and CDR2 are SGHRS and YFSETQ. The J segment lost 1 base and the V segment lost 7 bases, leaving 10 bases of the junction unmatched. The CDR3 length is 16 residues. CDR3 protein: CASSVRSSGGQETQYF. CDR3 sequence (DNA): TGCGCCAGCTCTGTGAGGTCTAGCGGGGGCCAAGAGACCCAGTACTTC.

The V call is TRBV25-1, the J call TRBJ2-1; 13 nucleotides line up with TRBD2. Germline V CDR1 and CDR2: MGHDK, SYGVNS. V lost 3 bases to trimming and J lost 9 bases; unmatched junction nucleotides: 5. CDR3 size: 15 residues. CDR3 amino acids: CASSEPGLAGFEQFF. CDR3 coding DNA: TGTGCCAGCAGTGAGCCGGGACTAGCGGGATTTGAGCAGTTCTTC.

This chain links TRBV6-4 with TRBJ2-7; 7 nucleotides agree with TRBD2. V shed 2 bases and J 5 bases; nucleotides not matched to a gene: 12. The CDR3 loop spans 16 amino acids. Per the germline V gene, CDR1 is MRHNA and CDR2 is SNTAGT. In DNA form, the CDR3 reads TGTGCCAGCAGTGACCGAGACTGGCGGGAGTTCCACGAGCAGTACGTC. Its protein product is CASSDRDWREFHEQYV.

The chain couples TRBV18 to TRBJ2-2; the match to TRBD2 covers 11 bases. V was pared by 2 bases and J by 6 bases, with 2 bases of the junction left unmatched. Germline V gene data show CDR1 as KGHSH and CDR2 as LQKENI. The CDR3 spans 15 residues. In nucleotides, the CDR3 is TGTGCCAGCTCACCAACTAGCGGGAGTGCCGGGGAGCTGTTTTTT. It is translated as CASSPTSGSAGELFF. Together with reference TRBV18 and TRBJ2-2, the CDR3 gives the full variable domain: NAGVMQNPRHLVRRRGQEARLRCSPMKGHSHVYWYRQLPEEGLKFMVYLQKENIIDESGMPKERFSAEFPKEGPSILRIQQVVRGDSAAYFCASSPTSGSAGELFFGEGSRLTVL.

The chain combines TRBV19 with TRBJ2-7; 9 positions agree with TRBD2. CDR1 LNHDA and CDR2 SQIVND come from the germline V gene (reference sequence). V was clipped by 5 bases and J by 2 bases; unmatched bases: 4. CDR3 length equals 14 residues. The CDR3 bases are TGTGCCAGTAGTCCTCTAGCGGGGCCCTACGAGCAGTACTTC. Translation gives CASSPLAGPYEQYF.

The rearrangement joins TRBV4-3 to TRBJ2-2; possible D gene TRBD1, 5 bases. Germline CDR1 LGHNA, CDR2 YSLEER. The CDR3 spans 16 residues. Trimming shortened V by 1 base and J by 6 bases, and 15 bases separated the two germline ends. The CDR3 region has the DNA TGCGCCAGCAGCCAAGGACGTTCCTGGGGCGCCGGGGAGCTGTTTTTT. Protein sequence: CASSQGRSWGAGELFF.

The chain carries TRBV18 and TRBJ1-1; a possible D gene is TRBD1 (6 bases). Trimming took 5 bases from V and 11 from J, leaving 24 bases between them. The germline V gene encodes CDR1 KGHSH and CDR2 LQKENI. The CDR3 sequence is 15 residues long. CDR3 region: CASSSSPEPGAGAFF. CDR3 DNA: TGTGCCAGCTCATCCTCACCTGAACCAGGGGCGGGTGCTTTCTTT.

The rearrangement links TRBV9 to TRBJ2-3, with D perhaps matching TRBD1 (6 bases). Trimming stripped 3 bases from V and 4 bases from J, with 21 bases between. Germline V gene sequence: CDR1 SGDLS, CDR2 YYNGEE. The CDR3 spans 17 residues. The CDR3 DNA reads TGTGCCAGCAGCGCAATGGGGGCCCTGGCCAAATCAGATACGCAGTATTTT. It yields the protein CASSAMGALAKSDTQYF.

V and J are TRBV5-1 and TRBJ2-7; no clear D. CDR3 length equals 12 residues. CDR1 is SGHRS, CDR2 YFSETQ, per germline. V was cut by 2 bases and J by 6 bases, with 9 bases left in between. CDR3 DNA: TGCGCCAGCAGCTTATGGGCCGGCGAGCAGTACTTC. Encoded protein: CASSLWAGEQYF.

The chain is built from TRBV18 and TRBJ2-5; D gene unclear. CDR3 length: 14 residues. Per germline, CDR1 KGHSH and CDR2 LQKENI. V was shortened by 8 bases and J by 2 bases, with 15 bases between the two germline ends. The CDR3 nucleotides read TGTGCCAGCCATGGGCCAGCTACTCAAGAGACCCAGTACTTC. Protein sequence: CASHGPATQETQYF. The full variable domain, its missing parts supplied by reference TRBV18 and TRBJ2-5, is NAGVMQNPRHLVRRRGQEARLRCSPMKGHSHVYWYRQLPEEGLKFMVYLQKENIIDESGMPKERFSAEFPKEGPSILRIQQVVRGDSAAYFCASHGPATQETQYFGPGTRLLVL.

The chain's CDR3 is CASSIGGGQTEAFF. The CDR3 DNA reads TGTGCCAGTAGTATAGGCGGAGGGCAAACTGAAGCTTTCTTT. The rearrangement uses TRBV19 and TRBJ1-1, with D hard to call. Trimming took off 1 base at V and 5 bases at J, with 11 bases between the two ends. The CDR3 is 14 residues long. Germline CDR1 and CDR2: LNHDA and SQIVND (reference sequence).

This chain joins TRBV11-2 and TRBJ1-1; D is uncertain. The CDR3 has 13 amino acids. V was trimmed by 0 bases and J by 4 bases, leaving 6 bases between them. CDR1 is SGHAT, CDR2 FQNNGV, per germline. The CDR3: CASSLDLSTEAFF. The CDR3 bases are TGTGCCAGCAGCTTAGATCTTAGCACTGAAGCTTTCTTT.